Listed below are T cell receptor beta chains from one sample, sequenced in a study of patients and donors after allogeneic stem cell transplantation. TCRdb ran MiXCR on the RT-PCR reads and lists one entry per CDR3 protein. The repertoire holds 900,000 to 1,000,000 distinct CDR3 sequences, with 15% to 20% as singletons. Sequencing input: blood, either unsorted or a sorted T cell fraction (not recorded which). Receptors originate from a human donor who was either an allogeneic HSCT recipient or a stem cell or donor lymphocyte infusion donor (not recorded which). It is not recorded whose cells these are; they may come from a transplant donor. Each CDR3 is given without its conserved first and last residue. Fields, in order: CDR3 length, V gene, J gene, CDR3 protein.

13	TRBV10-3	TRBJ2-7	AISEGGQGVFEQY
11	TRBV20-1	TRBJ1-1	SARQAVNTEAF
12	TRBV12-3/TRBV12-4	TRBJ1-1	ASSLGPYSFEAF
13	TRBV7-9	TRBJ2-1	ASSNSGGLYNEQF
12	TRBV12-3/TRBV12-4	TRBJ2-7	ASSPGQVTWEQY
11	TRBV5-1	TRBJ1-4	ASSVGPLGGLF
13	TRBV12-3/TRBV12-4	TRBJ2-5	ASSLISRSQETQY
11	TRBV20-1	TRBJ2-7	SATQSGGYEQY
13	TRBV5-1	TRBJ2-3	ASSEGLAGTDTQY
16	TRBV20-1	TRBJ2-3	SARGSVASGRTTDTQY
14	TRBV13	TRBJ1-6	ASSPTRTGPNSPLH
14	TRBV11-2	TRBJ2-1	ASSLSGDASYNEQF
10	TRBV4-1	TRBJ1-2	ASSHDSRGYT
11	TRBV9	TRBJ2-1	ASSVGLGGEQF
15	TRBV9	TRBJ2-1	ASSAGAGTTYYNEQF
13	TRBV20-1	TRBJ2-1	SALAEIGSYNEQF
11	TRBV7-9	TRBJ2-7	ASSLDSIHEQY
13	TRBV6-1	TRBJ1-4	ASRSQQGRNEKLF
14	TRBV5-1	TRBJ1-1	ASSLATGRKNTEAF
13	TRBV6-2/TRBV6-3	TRBJ2-7	ASSRGGAGAYEQY
12	TRBV5-1	TRBJ1-2	ASSRSLDRYDYT
12	TRBV7-9	TRBJ2-1	ASSPRWRDNEQF
12	TRBV7-9	TRBJ1-4	ASRPDYANEKLF
12	TRBV7-3	TRBJ2-3	ASTLTSGTDTQY
13	TRBV12-3/TRBV12-4	TRBJ1-5	ASSRHQGNNQPQH
12	TRBV24-1	TRBJ2-5	ATSETGSGETQY
10	TRBV2	TRBJ2-7	ASSVQGHEQY
13	TRBV25-1	TRBJ2-1	ASSNTGNSYNEQF
13	TRBV27	TRBJ1-6	ASSLPGGGNSPLH
15	TRBV5-1	TRBJ2-3	ASSWGLTNPSTDTQY
15	TRBV21-1	TRBJ1-1	ASRQTGYDRGNTEAF
13	TRBV3-1	TRBJ2-5	ASSPTSAGGKTQY
13	TRBV4-2	TRBJ2-7	ASSQGSSDSYEQY